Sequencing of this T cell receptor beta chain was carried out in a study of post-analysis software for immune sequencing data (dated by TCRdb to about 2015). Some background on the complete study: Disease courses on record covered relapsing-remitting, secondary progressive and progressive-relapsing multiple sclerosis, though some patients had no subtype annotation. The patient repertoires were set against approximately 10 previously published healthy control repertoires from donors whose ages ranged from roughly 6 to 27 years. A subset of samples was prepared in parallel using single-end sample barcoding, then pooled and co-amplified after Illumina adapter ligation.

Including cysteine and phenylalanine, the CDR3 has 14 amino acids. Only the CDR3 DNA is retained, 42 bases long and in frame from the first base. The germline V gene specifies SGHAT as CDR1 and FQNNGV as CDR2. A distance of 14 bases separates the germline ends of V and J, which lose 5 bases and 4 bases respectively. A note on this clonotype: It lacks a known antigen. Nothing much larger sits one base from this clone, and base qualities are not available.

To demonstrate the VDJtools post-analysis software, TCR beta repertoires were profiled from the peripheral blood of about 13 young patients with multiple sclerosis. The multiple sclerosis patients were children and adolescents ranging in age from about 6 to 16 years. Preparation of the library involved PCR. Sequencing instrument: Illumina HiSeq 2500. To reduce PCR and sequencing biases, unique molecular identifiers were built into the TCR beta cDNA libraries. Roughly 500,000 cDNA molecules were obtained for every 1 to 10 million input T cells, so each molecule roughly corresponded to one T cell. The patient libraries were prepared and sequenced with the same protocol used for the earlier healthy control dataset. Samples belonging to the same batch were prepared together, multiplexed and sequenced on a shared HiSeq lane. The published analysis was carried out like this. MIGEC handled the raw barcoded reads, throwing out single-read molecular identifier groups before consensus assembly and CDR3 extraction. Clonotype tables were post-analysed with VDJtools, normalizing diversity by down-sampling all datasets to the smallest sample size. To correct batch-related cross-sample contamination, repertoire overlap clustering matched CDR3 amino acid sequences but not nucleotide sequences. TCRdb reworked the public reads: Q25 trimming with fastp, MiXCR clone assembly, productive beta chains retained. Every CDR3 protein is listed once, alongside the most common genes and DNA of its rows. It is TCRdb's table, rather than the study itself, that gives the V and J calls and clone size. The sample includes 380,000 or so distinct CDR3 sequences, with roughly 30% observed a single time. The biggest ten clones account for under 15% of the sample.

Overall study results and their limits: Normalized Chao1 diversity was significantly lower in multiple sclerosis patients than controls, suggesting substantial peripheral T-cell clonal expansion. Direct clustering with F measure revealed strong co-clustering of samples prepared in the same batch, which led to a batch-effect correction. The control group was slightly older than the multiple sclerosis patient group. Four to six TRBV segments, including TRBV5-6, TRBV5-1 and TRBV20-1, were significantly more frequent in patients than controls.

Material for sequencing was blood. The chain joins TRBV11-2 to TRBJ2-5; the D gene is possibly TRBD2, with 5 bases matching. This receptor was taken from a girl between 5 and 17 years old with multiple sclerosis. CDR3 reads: CASSPREGGETQYF. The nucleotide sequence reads TGTGCCAGCAGCCCAAGAGAGGGTGGAGAGACCCAGTACTTC.